The 23 T cell receptor beta chains reported below all come from one sample, sequenced in a study of cytomegalovirus exposure and HLA in healthy donors. It was with 60 Vbeta and 13 Jbeta primers that the PCR ran. Only in-frame clones appear in the TCRdb table, and some are missing; sequencing was by immunoSEQ multiplex PCR. The data show about 160,000 clones, approximately 80% seen once. The sequenced sample was PBMCs. These receptors all stem from a woman in her forties or fifties in good health and CMV-seronegative.

The chain is built from TRBV9 and TRBJ1-1; possibly TRBD1 for D (5 bases). CDR3 length: 14 amino acids. Trimming stripped 4 bases from V and 3 bases from J, with 13 bases between. Germline values: CDR1 SGDLS, CDR2 YYNGEE. In DNA, the CDR3 is TGTGCCAGCAGCTCCCACCTACAGGACACTGAAGCTTTCTTT. Its translation: CASSSHLQDTEAFF.

The CDR3 sequence is CSVVGGGGRLETQYF. The CDR3 DNA reads as TGCAGCGTTGTTGGGGGCGGGGGGCGTTTGGAGACCCAGTACTTC. The chain employs TRBV29-1 and TRBJ2-5; 8 bases fit TRBD2. CDR1 and CDR2 (germline): SQVTM, ANQGSEA. The junction had 12 bases not matched to a gene; V was cut back by 4 bases and J by 5 bases. The CDR3 sequence is 15 residues long.

The chain recombines TRBV6-6 with TRBJ2-5; 7 bases agree with TRBD1. In germline, CDR1 is MNHNY, CDR2 SVGAGI (reference sequence). Trimming cost V 4 bases and J 5 bases; bases outside gene matches: 10. The length of the CDR3 is 15 residues. The CDR3 reads CASSFSRQGSETQYF. The CDR3 nucleotides read TGTGCCAGCAGTTTTTCCCGACAGGGAAGTGAGACCCAGTACTTC.

The chain combines TRBV25-1 with TRBJ1-2, with 7 bases that match TRBD1. Losses at the gene ends were 4 bases for V and 5 bases for J; bases not matched to a gene: 7. CDR1 and CDR2 from the germline V gene are MGHDK and SYGVNS. The CDR3 extends over 14 amino acids. The CDR3 region has the DNA TGTGCCAGCAGTGCCACGACAGGGTATTATGGCTACACCTTC. Translating it yields CASSATTGYYGYTF.

The chain recombines TRBV7-3 with TRBJ2-5; maybe TRBD1 (6 bases). This CDR3 comprises 15 residues. Germline V gene data show CDR1 as SGHTA and CDR2 as FQGTGA. Trimming took 5 bases from V and 5 from J, leaving 18 bases between them. In DNA, the CDR3 is TGTGCCAGCAGCCCACTGGGGGCAGGGAGCGAGACCCAGTACTTC. Encoded protein: CASSPLGAGSETQYF.

The V and J genes are TRBV6-5 and TRBJ1-1; 7 nucleotides align to TRBD1. This CDR3 comprises 14 residues. Trimming removed 7 bases from V and 0 bases from J; junction bases left unmatched: 5. The germline V gene encodes CDR1 MNHEY and CDR2 SVGAGI. CDR3 residues: CASISGTVNTEAFF. The DNA for the CDR3 is TGTGCCAGCATCTCCGGGACAGTGAACACTGAAGCTTTCTTT.

The chain couples TRBV19 to TRBJ2-1; 14 positions agree with TRBD2. The length of the CDR3 is 18 residues. Losses at the gene ends were 1 base for V and 7 bases for J; bases not matched to a gene: 9. Germline assignment: CDR1 LNHDA and CDR2 SQIVND (reference sequence). The CDR3 spells CASSIVPKRLAGGNEQFF. In DNA form, the CDR3 reads TGTGCCAGTAGTATAGTCCCAAAAAGACTAGCGGGAGGGAATGAGCAGTTCTTC. Using reference TRBV19 and TRBJ2-1 for the parts outside the CDR3, the full variable domain is DGGITQSPKYLFRKEGQNVTLSCEQNLNHDAMYWYRQDPGQGLRLIYYSQIVNDFQKGDIAEGYSVSREKKESFPLTVTSAQKNPTAFYLCASSIVPKRLAGGNEQFFGPGTRLTVL.

The genes are TRBV9 and TRBJ2-7, with D maybe TRBD2 (5 bases). Germline V gene data show CDR1 as SGDLS and CDR2 as YYNGEE. The length of the CDR3 is 14 residues. With 0 bases removed from V and 0 bases from J, the gap between germline ends came to 7 bases. The CDR3: CASSVVGDSYEQYF. In nucleotides, the CDR3 is TGTGCCAGCAGCGTAGTGGGAGACTCCTACGAGCAGTACTTC.

The chain couples TRBV7-9 to TRBJ1-5, with D possibly being TRBD1 (5 bases). Trimming shortened V by 4 bases and J by 5 bases, and 12 bases separated the two germline ends. The CDR3 extends over 14 amino acids. From germline, CDR1 is SEHNR and CDR2 FQNEAQ (reference sequence). The CDR3 sequence: CASSSQWGDQPQHF. CDR3 nucleotide sequence: TGTGCCAGCAGCTCCCAGTGGGGGGATCAGCCCCAGCATTTT.

The CDR3 protein is CAIRGGTEAFF. CDR3 sequence (DNA): TGTGCCATCAGGGGGGGGACTGAAGCTTTCTTT. The V call is TRBV10-3, the J call TRBJ1-1, with D possibly TRBD1 on 5 matching bases. CDR1 and CDR2 from the germline V gene are ENHRY and SYGVKD. V shed 6 bases and J shed 5 bases, with 7 bases lying between them. The CDR3 sequence is 11 residues long.

V and J are TRBV4-2 and TRBJ2-6; 12 bases align to TRBD2. The CDR3 contains 18 residues. V shed 3 bases, J shed 2 bases, and the junction held 5 bases outside the gene matches. Germline lookup yields CDR1 LGHNA and CDR2 YNFKEQ. CDR3 amino acids: CASSQRLAGDAGANVLTF. The CDR3 DNA reads as TGTGCCAGCAGCCAGAGACTAGCGGGGGACGCTGGGGCCAACGTCCTGACTTTC.

The chain employs TRBV4-1 and TRBJ2-5; 11 bases are shared with TRBD2. The germline gives CDR1 MGHRA, CDR2 YSYEKL. The CDR3 sequence is 17 residues long. J gave up 4 bases and V 1 base, and 8 bases lay outside the gene matches. The CDR3 coding sequence is TGCGCCAGCAGCCAAGTAGGCCTAGCGGGGGGTCGAGAGACCCAGTACTTC. The encoded protein is CASSQVGLAGGRETQYF.

This chain links TRBV28 with TRBJ2-1; 7 positions match TRBD1. Germline V CDR1 and CDR2: MDHEN, SYDVKM. The CDR3 runs 14 residues. V was pared by 6 bases and J by 1 base, with 3 bases of the junction left unmatched. For the CDR3, the DNA is TGTGCCAGCAGGGGACAGCAATCCTACAATGAGCAGTTCTTC. As protein: CASRGQQSYNEQFF.

The chain links TRBV2 to TRBJ2-2; 7 bases match TRBD1. The germline V gene encodes CDR1 SNHLY and CDR2 FYNNEI. CDR3 length: 13 residues. With 8 bases clipped from V and 6 bases from J, the junction kept 6 bases outside the gene matches. CDR3 DNA sequence: TGTGCCAGCCAGGGACAGACGGCCGGGGAGCTGTTTTTT. Translating it yields CASQGQTAGELFF.

With respect to this clone: Its ends do not fully match the called genes, so a read error is possible. The CDR3 DNA reads as TGTGCCAGCAGCTTGGCCGACAGAGTCTATGGCCACACCTTC. It specifies CASSLADRVYGHTF. The chain employs TRBV5-4 and TRBJ1-2; D is possibly TRBD1 (5 bases). CDR3 length: 14 residues. Germline CDR1 and CDR2: SGHNT and YYREEE (reference sequence).

This clone came up once. V usage is TRBV4-3 and J usage is TRBJ1-6; 8 bases are a match to TRBD1. The CDR3 consists of 15 residues. From germline, CDR1 is LGHNA and CDR2 YSLEER. With V trimmed by 1 base and J by 6 bases, 2 bases remained unmatched. For the CDR3, the DNA is TGCGCCAGCAGCCAAGCCAGGGGGCCTAATTCACCCCTCCACTTT. This encodes CASSQARGPNSPLHF.

This chain uses TRBV5-1 with TRBJ2-7; no clear D gene. The CDR3 runs 14 residues. Per the germline V gene, CDR1 is SGHRS and CDR2 is YFSETQ. Trimming shortened V by 1 base and J by 2 bases, and 10 bases separated the two germline ends. The CDR3 here is CASSLRNPAYEQYF. The CDR3 DNA is TGCGCCAGCAGCTTGCGCAACCCGGCCTACGAGCAGTACTTC.

The V and J genes are TRBV5-6 and TRBJ2-1, with D possibly being TRBD2 (7 bases). V was trimmed by 4 bases and J by 2 bases, leaving 22 bases between them. Germline CDR1 reads SGHDT; CDR2 reads YYEEEE. The CDR3 is 18 residues long. The CDR3 region is CASSHGTGGTLPYNEQFF. CDR3 DNA: TGTGCCAGCAGCCATGGTACGGGGGGCACCCTTCCCTACAATGAGCAGTTCTTC.

This chain connects TRBV7-3 to TRBJ2-3; D is ambiguous. The germline gives CDR1 SGHTA, CDR2 FQGTGA. V lost 2 bases and J lost 2, with 8 bases in between. The CDR3 extends over 14 amino acids. CDR3 nucleotide sequence: TGTGCCAGCAGCTTAGGGCTTGCCACAGATACGCAGTATTTT. Translating it yields CASSLGLATDTQYF.

This sequence joins TRBV5-6 and TRBJ1-1, with a weak D call TRBD1 (6 bases). Germline lookup yields CDR1 SGHDT and CDR2 YYEEEE. The CDR3 is made up of 13 amino acids. The germline V and J ends were trimmed by 2 bases and 4 bases, with 9 bases remaining between them. CDR3 DNA sequence: TGTGCCAGCAGCTTAAACAGGGCCACTGAAGCTTTCTTT. Its protein product is CASSLNRATEAFF.

The J gene is TRBJ1-1, the V gene TRBV2; no definite D call. Germline CDR1 is SNHLY and CDR2 is FYNNEI. Trimming took 5 bases from V and 1 from J, leaving 11 bases between them. This CDR3 region has 14 residues. As DNA, the CDR3 is TGTGCCAGCAGTACCGGGTCCAGGAACACTGAAGCTTTCTTT. Translation: CASSTGSRNTEAFF.

This chain connects TRBV11-3 to TRBJ2-1; tentative D call: TRBD1 (6 bases). This CDR3 is built from 15 residues. The germline V and J ends were trimmed by 1 base and 6 bases, with 13 bases remaining between them. Per germline, CDR1 SGHNT and CDR2 YENEEA. The CDR3 nucleotides read TGTGCCAGCAGCTTAGGATCAGGGGTGGGCAATGAGCAGTTCTTC. It yields the protein CASSLGSGVGNEQFF. Looking up the rest from reference TRBV11-3 and TRBJ2-1 gives the full variable domain: EAGVVQSPRYKIIEKKQPVAFWCNPISGHNTLYWYLQNLGQGPELLIRYENEEAVDDSQLPKDRFSAERLKGVDSTLKIQPAELGDSAVYLCASSLGSGVGNEQFFGPGTRLTVL.

The gene calls are TRBV28 and TRBJ2-7; tentative D call: TRBD2 (6 bases). Trimming pared 3 bases from V and 3 bases from J, leaving 12 bases between. This CDR3 has 14 amino acids. Germline CDR1 and CDR2: MDHEN and SYDVKM. This CDR3 is CASSLGGVNYEQYF. In DNA form, the CDR3 reads TGTGCCAGCAGTTTGGGGGGAGTAAACTACGAGCAGTACTTC.